This note documents a single TCR beta chain sequence. The antigen it recognizes is unknown. No much larger clone exists at a distance of one base, and base qualities are not known. This record comes from a study of shared clonotypes between healthy human individuals (dated by TCRdb to the early 2020s). Concerning the study at large: A couple of women and a few men aged 18 to 49 years were included in the cohort. Leukapheresis yielded between about 0.9 and 9.5 billion PBMCs per donor. For each donor, CD4 naive and CD4 memory were each run on three plates, CD8 naive on two plates, and CD8 memory on one plate. Different laboratories and diverse techniques were used to prepare libraries and sequence TCR repertoires, to increase sequencing depth and limit assay-specific biases. The study deeply sequenced blood TCR repertoires of five healthy adults to estimate repertoire size and the extent of clonotype sharing between individuals.

Using the deep immunoSEQ assay, multiplex PCR amplified TCR CDR3 regions from genomic DNA. For each cell subset, the extracted genomic DNA was distributed evenly across all wells of several immunoSEQ 96-well plates, and each plate served as one replicate. For sorted subsets, about 200 ng genomic DNA, equal to about 30,000 T cell genomes, was loaded into each replicate PCR. The purified libraries were quantified using a Qubit 3.0 fluorometer, sized with a Bioanalyzer 2100, and then quantified again using the KAPA Library Quantification kit. Every immunoSEQ 96-well plate was sequenced on a dedicated single-read 150-cycle Illumina NextSeq 550 flow cell. Processing in the source paper ran as follows. Because the immunoSEQ output held only junctional sequences and lacked quality scores, the filtering could not match the filtering applied to full-length reads. To assign V/J genes and CDR3, sequences were annotated against IMGT germline references using PyIR, a Python wrapper for IgBLAST v1.9. Any read was removed if the V/J assignment was weak (E-value above 1e-6), the CDR3 was missing, or the read contained stop codons, out-of-frame junctions, or ambiguous translated residues. A V3J clonotype was defined by an identical inferred V gene, J gene, and CDR3 amino acid sequence. The percentage overlap between two repertoires was calculated by dividing the number of shared unique clonotypes by the size of the smaller repertoire. RTK rarefaction, the Chao1 estimator, and Recon v2.1 estimates of unobserved clonotypes were used to assess repertoire richness. OLGA was used to compute generation probabilities for all TCRbeta clonotypes that the gDNA method yielded from several donors. In TCRdb, the immuneACCESS table is reduced to in-frame sequences with V and J assigned. These tables do not hold every clone; where another copy was compared, an unresolved V gene accounts for under half, and the others remain unexplained. D and trimming come from the DNA, and the V and J calls and clone size come from that table. The table for this sample lists nearly 2 million clones; about 94% of them were counted only once. The top ten constitute more than 0.95% of the sample.

For the CD8 naive samples, CD45RO-negative cells were positively selected for CCR7, yielding a CD45RA+CCR7+ population from which TemRA cells were excluded. Donors were healthy HIV-negative adults with no recently reported acute infections or vaccinations. Only Caucasian adults living in Nashville, Tennessee, USA were represented among the donors. Blood was collected by leukapheresis, and PBMCs were isolated by Ficoll-Histopaque density gradient centrifugation and then cryopreserved in liquid nitrogen vapor phase. Purity and quantity of every magnetically sorted T cell population were checked by analytical flow cytometry. Genomic DNA was isolated from each sorted fraction and quantified by UV absorbance on a Nanodrop 2000c. Overall study outcomes, separate from this receptor: When a few donors were compared, the shared fraction of clonotypes was roughly 4.8% for naive CD4, 3% to 4% for naive CD8, 2% to 2.5% for memory CD4, and 0.3% to 0.5% for memory CD8. Based on pairwise subsampling, the degree of clonotype sharing among donors was expected to be affected by sequencing depth. Compared with non-shared clonotypes, clonotypes shared by all four sorted-subset donors had higher generation probabilities. Because the study included a small number of donors, the genetic and exposure-history diversity represented was limited. Incomplete sequencing was indicated by rarefaction of sorted-subset datasets, despite the large sequencing depth. Sampling was restricted to blood, and TCR repertoires in tissues likely differ from the TCR repertoires found in blood. Naive subsets generally had larger estimated clonotype richness than memory subsets.

The specimen sequenced was naive CD8+ T cells sorted from blood. The label giving this sample's cell subset or site can be read as: CD45RA+CCR7+. This sequence originates from a man between 18 and 29 years old in good health.

The nucleotide sequence reads TGTGCCAGCAGGGAGACTAGCGGGTTCTACAATGAGCAGTTCTTC. It translates as CASRETSGFYNEQFF. This sequence uses TRBV2 and TRBJ2-1, with 10 central nucleotides matching TRBD2. CDR1 and CDR2, looked up from the germline V gene, are SNHLY and FYNNEI. Reading from cysteine to phenylalanine, the CDR3 counts 15 amino acids. Just CDR3 DNA is preserved here, 45 bases in frame from base 1. Clipping removes 6 bases from V and 3 bases from J, with 5 as the unmatched junction base count.